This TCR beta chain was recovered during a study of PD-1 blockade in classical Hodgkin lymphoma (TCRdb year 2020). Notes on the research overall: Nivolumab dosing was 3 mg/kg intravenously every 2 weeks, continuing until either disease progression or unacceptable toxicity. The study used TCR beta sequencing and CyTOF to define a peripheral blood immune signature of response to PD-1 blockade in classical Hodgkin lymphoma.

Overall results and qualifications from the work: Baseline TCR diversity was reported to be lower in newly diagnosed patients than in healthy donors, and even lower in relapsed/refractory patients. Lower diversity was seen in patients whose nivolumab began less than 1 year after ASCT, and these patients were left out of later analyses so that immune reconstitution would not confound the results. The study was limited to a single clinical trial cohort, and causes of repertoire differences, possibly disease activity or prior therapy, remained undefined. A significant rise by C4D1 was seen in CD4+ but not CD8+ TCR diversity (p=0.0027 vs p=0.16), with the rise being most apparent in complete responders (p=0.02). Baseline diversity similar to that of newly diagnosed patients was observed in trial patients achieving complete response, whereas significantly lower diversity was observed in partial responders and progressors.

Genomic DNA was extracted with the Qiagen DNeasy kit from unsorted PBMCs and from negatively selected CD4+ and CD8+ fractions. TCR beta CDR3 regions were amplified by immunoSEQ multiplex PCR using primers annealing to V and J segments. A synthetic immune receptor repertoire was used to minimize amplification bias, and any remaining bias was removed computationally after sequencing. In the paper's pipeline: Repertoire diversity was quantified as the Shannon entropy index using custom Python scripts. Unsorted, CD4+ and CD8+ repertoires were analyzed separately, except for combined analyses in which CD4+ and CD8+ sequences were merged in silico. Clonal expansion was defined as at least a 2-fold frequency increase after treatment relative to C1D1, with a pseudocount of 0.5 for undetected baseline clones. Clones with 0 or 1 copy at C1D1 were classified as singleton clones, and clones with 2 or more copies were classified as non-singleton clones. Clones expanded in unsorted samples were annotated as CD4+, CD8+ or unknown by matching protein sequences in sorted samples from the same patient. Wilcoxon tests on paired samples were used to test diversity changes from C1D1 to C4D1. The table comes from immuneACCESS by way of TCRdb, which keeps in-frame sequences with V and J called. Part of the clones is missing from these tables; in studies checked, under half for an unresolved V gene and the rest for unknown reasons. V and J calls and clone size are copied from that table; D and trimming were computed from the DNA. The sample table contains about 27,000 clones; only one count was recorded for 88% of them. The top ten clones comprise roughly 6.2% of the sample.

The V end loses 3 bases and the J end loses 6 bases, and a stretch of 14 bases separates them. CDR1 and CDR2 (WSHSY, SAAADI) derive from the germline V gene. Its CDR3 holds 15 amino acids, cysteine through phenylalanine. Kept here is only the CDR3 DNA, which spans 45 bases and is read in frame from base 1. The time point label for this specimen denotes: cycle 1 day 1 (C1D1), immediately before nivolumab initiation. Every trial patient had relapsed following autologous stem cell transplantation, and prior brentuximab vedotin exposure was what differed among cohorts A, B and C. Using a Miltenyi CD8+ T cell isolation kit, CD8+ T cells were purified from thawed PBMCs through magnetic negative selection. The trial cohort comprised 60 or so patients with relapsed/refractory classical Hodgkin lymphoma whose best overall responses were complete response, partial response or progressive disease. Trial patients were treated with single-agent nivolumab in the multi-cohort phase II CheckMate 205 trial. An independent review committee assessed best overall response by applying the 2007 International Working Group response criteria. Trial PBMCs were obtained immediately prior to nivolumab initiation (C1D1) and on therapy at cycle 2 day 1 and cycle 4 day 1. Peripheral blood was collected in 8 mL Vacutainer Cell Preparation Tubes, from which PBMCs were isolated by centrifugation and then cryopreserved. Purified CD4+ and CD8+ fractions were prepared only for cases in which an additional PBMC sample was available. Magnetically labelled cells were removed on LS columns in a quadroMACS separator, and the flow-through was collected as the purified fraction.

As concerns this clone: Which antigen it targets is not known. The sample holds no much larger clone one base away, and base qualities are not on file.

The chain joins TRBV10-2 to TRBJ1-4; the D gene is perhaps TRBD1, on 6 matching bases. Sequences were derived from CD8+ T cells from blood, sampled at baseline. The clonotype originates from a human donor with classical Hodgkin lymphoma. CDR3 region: CASSDLRGWDEKLFF. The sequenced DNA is TGCGCCAGCAGTGACCTCAGGGGCTGGGATGAAAAACTGTTTTTT.